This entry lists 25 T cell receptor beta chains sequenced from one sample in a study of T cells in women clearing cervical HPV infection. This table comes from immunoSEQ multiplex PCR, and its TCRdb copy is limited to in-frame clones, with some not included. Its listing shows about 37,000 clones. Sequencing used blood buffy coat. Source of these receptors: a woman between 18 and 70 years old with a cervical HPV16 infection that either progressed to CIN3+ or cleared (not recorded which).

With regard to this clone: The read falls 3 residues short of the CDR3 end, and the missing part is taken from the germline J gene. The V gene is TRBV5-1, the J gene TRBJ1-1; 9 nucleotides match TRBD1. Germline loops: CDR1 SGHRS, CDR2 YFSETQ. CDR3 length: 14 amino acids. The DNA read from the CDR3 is TGCGCCAGCAGCTGGGGGACAGGGTCTTCTGCG. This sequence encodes CASSWGTGSSA. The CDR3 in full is CASSWGTGSSAAFF.

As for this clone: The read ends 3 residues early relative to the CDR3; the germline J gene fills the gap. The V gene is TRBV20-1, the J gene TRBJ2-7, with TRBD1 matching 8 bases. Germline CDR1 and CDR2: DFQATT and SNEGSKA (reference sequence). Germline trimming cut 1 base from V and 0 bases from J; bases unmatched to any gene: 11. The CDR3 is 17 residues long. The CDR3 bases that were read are TGCAGTGCTAGAGGGCGGCACCGGGACAGGAGCTCCTACGAG. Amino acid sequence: CSARGRHRDRSSYE. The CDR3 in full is CSARGRHRDRSSYEQYF.

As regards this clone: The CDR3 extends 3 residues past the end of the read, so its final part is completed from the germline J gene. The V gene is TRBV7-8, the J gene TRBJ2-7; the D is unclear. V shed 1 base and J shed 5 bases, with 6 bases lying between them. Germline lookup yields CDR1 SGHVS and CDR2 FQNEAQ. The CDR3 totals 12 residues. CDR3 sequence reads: CASSLGTNEQYF. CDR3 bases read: TGTGCCAGCAGCTTAGGAACAAACGAG.

The CDR3 here is CASSQPDPTSGGEQFF. CDR3 DNA (partial): TGTGCCAGTAGTCAACCGGATCCTACTAGCGGAGGTGAG. The chain has TRBV19 and TRBJ2-1, with 8 bases lining up with TRBD2. The read stops 3 residues short of the end of the CDR3; the missing end is completed from the germline J gene. J was trimmed by 9 bases and V by 5 bases; bases with no gene match: 15. Germline-derived CDR1 and CDR2 are LNHDA and SQIVND (reference sequence). The CDR3 is 16 amino acids.

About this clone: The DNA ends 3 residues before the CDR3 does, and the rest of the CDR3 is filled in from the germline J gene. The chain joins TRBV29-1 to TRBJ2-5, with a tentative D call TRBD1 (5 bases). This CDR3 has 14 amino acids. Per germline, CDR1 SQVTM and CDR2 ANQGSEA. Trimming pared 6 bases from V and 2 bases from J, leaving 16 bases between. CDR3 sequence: CSVPALGVQETQYF. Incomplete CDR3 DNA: TGCAGCGTCCCAGCTCTAGGGGTGCAAGAGACC.

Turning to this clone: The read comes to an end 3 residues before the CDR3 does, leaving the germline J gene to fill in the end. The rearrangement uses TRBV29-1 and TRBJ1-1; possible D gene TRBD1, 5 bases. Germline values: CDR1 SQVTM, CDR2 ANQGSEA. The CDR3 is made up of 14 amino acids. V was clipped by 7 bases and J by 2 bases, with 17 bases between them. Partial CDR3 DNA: TGCAGCGCCCGGGAGGGGCAGCGCAACACTGAA. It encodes CSAREGQRNTE. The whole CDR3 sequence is CSAREGQRNTEAFF.

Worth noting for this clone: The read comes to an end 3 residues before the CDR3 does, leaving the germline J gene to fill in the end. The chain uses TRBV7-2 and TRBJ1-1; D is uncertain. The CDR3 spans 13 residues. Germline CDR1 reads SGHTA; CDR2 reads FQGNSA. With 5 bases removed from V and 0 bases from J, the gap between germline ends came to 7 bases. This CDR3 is CASSPLLNTEAFF. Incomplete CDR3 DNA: TGTGCCAGCAGCCCCCTCTTGAACACTGAA.

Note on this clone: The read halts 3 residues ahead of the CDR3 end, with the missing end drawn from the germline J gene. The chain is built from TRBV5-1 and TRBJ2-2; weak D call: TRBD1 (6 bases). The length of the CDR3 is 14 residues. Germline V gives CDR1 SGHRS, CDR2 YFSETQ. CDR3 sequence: CASSLEVKGTKLFF. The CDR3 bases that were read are TGCGCCAGCAGCTTGGAGGTTAAGGGGACAAAG. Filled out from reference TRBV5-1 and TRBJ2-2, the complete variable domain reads KAGVTQTPRYLIKTRGQQVTLSCSPISGHRSVSWYQQTPGQGLQFLFEYFSETQRNKGNFPGRFSGRQFSNSRSEMNVSTLELGDSALYLCASSLEVKGTKLFFGEGSRLTVL.

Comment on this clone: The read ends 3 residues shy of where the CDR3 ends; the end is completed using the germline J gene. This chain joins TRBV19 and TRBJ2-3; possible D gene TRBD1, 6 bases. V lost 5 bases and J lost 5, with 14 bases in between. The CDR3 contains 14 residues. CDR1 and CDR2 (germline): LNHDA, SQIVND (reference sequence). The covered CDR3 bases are TGTGCCAGTAGTGTCGGACAGTTCGGAGATACG. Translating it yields CASSVGQFGDT. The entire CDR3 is CASSVGQFGDTQYF.

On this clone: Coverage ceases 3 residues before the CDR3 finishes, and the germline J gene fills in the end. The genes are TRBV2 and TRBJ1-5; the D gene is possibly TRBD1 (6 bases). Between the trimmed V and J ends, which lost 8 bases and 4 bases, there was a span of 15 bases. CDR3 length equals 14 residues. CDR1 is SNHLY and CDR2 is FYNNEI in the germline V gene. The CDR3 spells CASRGGLRNQPQHF. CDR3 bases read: TGTGCCAGCCGGGGGGGGCTTAGAAATCAGCCC.

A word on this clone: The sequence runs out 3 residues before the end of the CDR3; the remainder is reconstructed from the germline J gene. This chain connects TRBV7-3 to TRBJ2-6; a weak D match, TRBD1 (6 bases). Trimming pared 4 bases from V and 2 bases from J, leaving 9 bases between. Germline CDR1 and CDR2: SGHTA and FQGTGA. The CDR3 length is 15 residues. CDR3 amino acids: CASSSGGAGANVLTF. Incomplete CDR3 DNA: TGTGCCAGCAGCTCTGGGGGCGCTGGGGCCAACGTC. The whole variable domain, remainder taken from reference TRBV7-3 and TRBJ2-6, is GAGVSQTPSNKVTEKGKYVELRCDPISGHTALYWYRQSLGQGPEFLIYFQGTGAADDSGLPNDRFFAVRPEGSVSTLKIQRTERGDSAVYLCASSSGGAGANVLTFGAGSRLTVL.

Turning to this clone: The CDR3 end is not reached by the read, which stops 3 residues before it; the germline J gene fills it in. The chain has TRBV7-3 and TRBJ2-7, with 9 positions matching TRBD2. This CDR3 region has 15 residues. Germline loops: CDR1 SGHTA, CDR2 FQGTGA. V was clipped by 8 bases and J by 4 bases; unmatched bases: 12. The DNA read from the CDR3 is TGTGCCAGCGCTCCGTCGACTAGCGGACATTACGAG. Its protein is CASAPSTSGHYE. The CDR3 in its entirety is CASAPSTSGHYEQYF.

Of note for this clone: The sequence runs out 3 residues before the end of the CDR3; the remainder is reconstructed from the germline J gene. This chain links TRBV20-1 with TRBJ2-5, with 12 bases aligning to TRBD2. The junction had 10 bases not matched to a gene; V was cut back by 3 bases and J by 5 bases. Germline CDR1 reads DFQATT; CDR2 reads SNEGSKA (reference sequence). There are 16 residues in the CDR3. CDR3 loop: CSASPGLAGSHETQYF. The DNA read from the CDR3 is TGCAGTGCTAGTCCCGGACTAGCGGGGTCGCACGAGACC.

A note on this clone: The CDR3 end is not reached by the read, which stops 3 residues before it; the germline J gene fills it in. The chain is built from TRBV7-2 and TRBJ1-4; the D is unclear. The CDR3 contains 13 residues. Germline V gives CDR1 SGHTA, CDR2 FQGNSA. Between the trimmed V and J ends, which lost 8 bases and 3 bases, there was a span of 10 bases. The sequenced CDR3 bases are TGTGCCAGCTCGCCACAGCCTAATGAAAAA. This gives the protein CASSPQPNEK. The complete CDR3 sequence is CASSPQPNEKLFF.

CDR3 bases read: TGTGCCAGCTTCAGCGCGTACAATGAG. Its protein product is CASFSAYNE. The full-length CDR3 reads as CASFSAYNEQFF. The rearrangement uses TRBV7-8 and TRBJ2-1; D unresolved. From the germline J gene comes the end of the CDR3, since the read stops 3 residues before it. CDR3 length equals 12 residues. Deletions cut 8 bases from V and 4 bases from J, with 9 bases between. Germline CDR1 and CDR2: SGHVS and FQNEAQ.

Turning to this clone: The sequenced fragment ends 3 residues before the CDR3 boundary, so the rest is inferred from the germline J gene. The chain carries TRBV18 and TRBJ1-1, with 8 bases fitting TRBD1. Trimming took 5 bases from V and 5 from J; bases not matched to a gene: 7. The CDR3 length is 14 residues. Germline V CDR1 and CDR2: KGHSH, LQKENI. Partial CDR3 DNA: TGTGCCAGCTCATCCTACAGGGGGGGGACTGAA. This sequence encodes CASSSYRGGTE. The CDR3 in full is CASSSYRGGTEAFF.

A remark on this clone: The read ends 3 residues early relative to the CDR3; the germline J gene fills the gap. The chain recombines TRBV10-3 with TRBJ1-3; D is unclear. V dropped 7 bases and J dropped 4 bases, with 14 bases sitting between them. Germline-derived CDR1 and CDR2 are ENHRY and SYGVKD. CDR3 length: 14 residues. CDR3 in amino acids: CAIIGSGSGNTIYF. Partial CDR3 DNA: TGTGCCATCATAGGCTCAGGCTCGGGAAACACC.

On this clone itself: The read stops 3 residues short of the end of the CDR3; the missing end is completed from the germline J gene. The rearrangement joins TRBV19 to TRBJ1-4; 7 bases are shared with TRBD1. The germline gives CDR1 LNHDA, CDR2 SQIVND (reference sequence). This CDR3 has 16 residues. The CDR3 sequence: CASSILQGHGANVLFF. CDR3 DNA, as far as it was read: TGTGCCAGTAGTATTTTACAGGGGCATGGGGCCAACGTA. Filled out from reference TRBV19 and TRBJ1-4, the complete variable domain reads DGGITQSPKYLFRKEGQNVTLSCEQNLNHDAMYWYRQDPGQGLRLIYYSQIVNDFQKGDIAEGYSVSREKKESFPLTVTSAQKNPTAFYLCASSILQGHGANVLFFGSGTQLSVL.

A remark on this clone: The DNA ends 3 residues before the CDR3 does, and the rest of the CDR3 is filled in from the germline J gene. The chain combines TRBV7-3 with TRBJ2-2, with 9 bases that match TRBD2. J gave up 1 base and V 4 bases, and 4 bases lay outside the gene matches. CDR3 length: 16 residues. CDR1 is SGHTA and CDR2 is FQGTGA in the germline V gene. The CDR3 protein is CASSSASGVNTGELFF. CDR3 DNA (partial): TGTGCCAGCAGCTCGGCTAGCGGGGTGAACACCGGGGAG.

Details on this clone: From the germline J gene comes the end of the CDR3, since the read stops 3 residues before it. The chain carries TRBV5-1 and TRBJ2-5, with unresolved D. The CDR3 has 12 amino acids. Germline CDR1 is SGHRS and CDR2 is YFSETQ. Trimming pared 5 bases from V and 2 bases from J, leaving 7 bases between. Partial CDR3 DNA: TGCGCCAGCAGTGTCAGGCAAGAGACC. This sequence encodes CASSVRQET. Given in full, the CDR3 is CASSVRQETQYF. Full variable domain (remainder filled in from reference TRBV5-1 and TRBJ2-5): KAGVTQTPRYLIKTRGQQVTLSCSPISGHRSVSWYQQTPGQGLQFLFEYFSETQRNKGNFPGRFSGRQFSNSRSEMNVSTLELGDSALYLCASSVRQETQYFGPGTRLLVL.

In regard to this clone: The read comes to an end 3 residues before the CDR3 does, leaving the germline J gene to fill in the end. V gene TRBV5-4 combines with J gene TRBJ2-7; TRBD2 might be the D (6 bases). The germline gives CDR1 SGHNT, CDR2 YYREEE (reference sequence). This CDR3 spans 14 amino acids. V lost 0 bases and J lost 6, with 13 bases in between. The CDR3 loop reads CASSLGGGKGEQYF. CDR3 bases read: TGTGCCAGCAGCTTGGGTGGCGGGAAGGGCGAG.

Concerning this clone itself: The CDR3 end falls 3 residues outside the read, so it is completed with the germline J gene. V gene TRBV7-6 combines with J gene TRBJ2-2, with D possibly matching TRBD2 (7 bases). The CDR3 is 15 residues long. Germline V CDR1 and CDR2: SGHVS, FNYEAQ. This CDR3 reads CASSPGRGGGEKLFF. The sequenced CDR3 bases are TGTGCCAGCAGCCCAGGGAGGGGGGGCGGCGAAAAG.

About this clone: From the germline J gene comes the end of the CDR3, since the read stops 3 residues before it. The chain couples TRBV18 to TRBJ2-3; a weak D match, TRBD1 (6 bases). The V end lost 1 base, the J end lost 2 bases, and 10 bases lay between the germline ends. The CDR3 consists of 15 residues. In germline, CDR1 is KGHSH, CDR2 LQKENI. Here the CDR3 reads CASSPQGDDTDTQYF. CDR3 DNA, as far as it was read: TGTGCCAGCTCACCACAGGGGGACGACACAGATACG.

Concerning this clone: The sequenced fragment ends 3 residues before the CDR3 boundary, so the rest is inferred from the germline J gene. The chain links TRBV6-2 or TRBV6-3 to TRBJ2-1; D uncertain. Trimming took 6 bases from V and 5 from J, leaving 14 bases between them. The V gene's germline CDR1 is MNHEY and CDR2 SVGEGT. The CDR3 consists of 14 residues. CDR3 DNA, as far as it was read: TGTGCCAGCAGATCCACTTGGGCCCACAATGAG. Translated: CASRSTWAHNE. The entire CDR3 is CASRSTWAHNEQFF.

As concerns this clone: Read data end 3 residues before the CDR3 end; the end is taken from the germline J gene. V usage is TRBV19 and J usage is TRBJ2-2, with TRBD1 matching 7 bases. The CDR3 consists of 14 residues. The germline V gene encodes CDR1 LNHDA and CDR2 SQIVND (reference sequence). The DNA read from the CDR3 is TGTGCCAGTAGTATAACCTTCCAGGGGGAAAAG. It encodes CASSITFQGEK. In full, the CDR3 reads CASSITFQGEKLFF.